The 31 T cell receptor beta chains below come from one sample, sequenced in a study of naive and memory T cell subsets. An oligonucleotide containing a UMI was ligated to the 3' end of TCR cDNA. Four PCR rounds used nested alpha and beta constant region primers plus the SP2 primer. TCRdb itself ran the 5' RACE reads through MiXCR, one entry per CDR3 protein. The sample shows more than 45,000 distinct CDR3 sequences, about 4.8% of them seen only once. These receptor sequences come from a female donor in good health.

This clonotype appeared many times. V gene TRBV5-1 combines with J gene TRBJ2-2, with TRBD1 as a possible D gene (5 bases). Germline CDR1 and CDR2: SGHRS and YFSETQ. Trimming left V 0 bases short and J 3 bases short, with 9 bases between. The CDR3 runs 15 residues. The CDR3 coding sequence is TGCGCCAGCAGCTTGGAGGGGCGATACACCGGGGAGCTGTTTTTT. This sequence encodes CASSLEGRYTGELFF.

This clonotype was seen repeatedly, ten times or more. The chain recombines TRBV24-1 with TRBJ2-7; 7 bases are shared with TRBD2. Germline V gene lookup returns CDR1 KGHDR and CDR2 SFDVKD. V lost 9 bases to trimming and J lost 7 bases; unmatched junction nucleotides: 11. The CDR3 spans 13 residues. The CDR3 coding sequence is TGTGCCACCGGTGGGGCGGGAGTCGGGGAGCAGTACTTC. It codes for CATGGAGVGEQYF.

Only a few counts were recorded for this clonotype. The chain recombines TRBV6-2 or TRBV6-3 with TRBJ2-7, with a tentative D call TRBD1 (5 bases). Trimming left V 2 bases short and J 0 bases short, with 11 bases between. The CDR3 covers 15 residues. The germline V gene has CDR1 MNHEY and CDR2 SVGEGT. The CDR3 reads CASSYKPTGSYEQYF. In DNA form, the CDR3 reads TGTGCCAGCAGTTACAAGCCAACAGGCTCCTACGAGCAGTACTTC.

In its sample, this clonotype was seen many times. The genes are TRBV6-2 or TRBV6-3 and TRBJ1-2; no reliable D call. The germline V gene has CDR1 MNHEY and CDR2 SVGEGT. V lost 6 bases, J lost 1 base, and 9 bases lay in between. The CDR3 consists of 13 residues. CDR3 residues: CASSPLNNYGYTF. Here the CDR3 DNA reads TGTGCCAGCAGCCCACTCAATAACTATGGCTACACCTTC.

The sample holds many counts of this clonotype. V gene TRBV28 combines with J gene TRBJ2-2, with TRBD1 matching 7 bases. Germline V gene lookup returns CDR1 MDHEN and CDR2 SYDVKM. This CDR3 is built from 17 residues. V lost 6 bases to trimming and J lost 2 bases; unmatched junction nucleotides: 12. CDR3 protein: CASRGLVRDRNTGELFF. The CDR3 nucleotides read TGTGCCAGCAGGGGTTTGGTCCGGGACAGAAACACCGGGGAGCTGTTTTTT.

This clonotype was observed many times. The chain links TRBV27 to TRBJ2-1; 9 nucleotides align to TRBD1. This CDR3 is built from 15 residues. Germline V CDR1 and CDR2: MNHEY, SMNVEV (reference sequence). The ends lost 1 base at V and 10 bases at J; junction bases unmatched: 8. The CDR3 nucleotides are TGTGCCAGCAGTTTATACGGACAGGGGCCTGGGGAGCAGTTCTTC. As protein: CASSLYGQGPGEQFF.

V is TRBV19 and J is TRBJ1-4; TRBD1 is a possible D gene (5 bases). The V end was cut by 5 bases, the J end by 3 bases, with 16 bases between. CDR1 and CDR2 from the germline V gene are LNHDA and SQIVND (reference sequence). CDR3 length: 16 residues. DNA for the CDR3: TGTGCCAGTAGTTTATCAACAGGCCTACCTAATGAAAAACTGTTTTTT. Amino acids: CASSLSTGLPNEKLFF.

Ten or more counts support this clonotype. The rearrangement joins TRBV6-2 or TRBV6-3 to TRBJ1-1; the D is unclear. The germline V gene has CDR1 MNHEY and CDR2 SVGEGT. This CDR3 has 11 residues. V lost 6 bases, J lost 5 bases, and 7 bases lay in between. The CDR3 spells CASRGFTEAFF. The CDR3 DNA sequence: TGTGCCAGCAGAGGCTTTACTGAAGCTTTCTTT.

This clonotype appeared many times. This sequence joins TRBV19 and TRBJ1-3; maybe TRBD1 (5 bases). Between the trimmed V and J ends, which lost 4 bases and 0 bases, there was a span of 19 bases. The CDR3 is 18 amino acids. In germline, CDR1 is LNHDA, CDR2 SQIVND (reference sequence). In DNA form, the CDR3 reads TGTGCCAGTAGTAGAAACACCGGGACGACGAGCTCTGGAAACACCATATATTTT. Translated: CASSRNTGTTSSGNTIYF.

At least ten counts were recorded for this clonotype. The rearrangement links TRBV19 to TRBJ2-1, with D possibly TRBD2 on 6 matching bases. The CDR3 covers 16 residues. Per germline, CDR1 LNHDA and CDR2 SQIVND (reference sequence). The V and J ends lost 3 bases and 4 bases respectively, with 16 bases between them. The CDR3 here is CASSIPLARTYNEQFF. In nucleotides, the CDR3 is TGTGCCAGTAGTATTCCGCTAGCGAGAACATACAATGAGCAGTTCTTC.

This clonotype came up many times. V is TRBV28 and J is TRBJ2-2; 7 nucleotides agree with TRBD2. The CDR3 has 16 residues. J gave up 6 bases and V 7 bases, and 14 bases lay outside the gene matches. CDR1 is MDHEN, CDR2 SYDVKM, per germline. The CDR3 loop reads CASMQMGGSESGELFF. Here the CDR3 DNA reads TGTGCCAGCATGCAGATGGGGGGGTCCGAATCCGGGGAGCTGTTTTTT.

This clonotype occurred many times. The chain employs TRBV5-1 and TRBJ2-2; TRBD1 agrees at 9 bases. The V segment lost 7 bases and the J segment 7 bases; nucleotides outside the gene matches: 8. Germline assignment: CDR1 SGHRS and CDR2 YFSETQ. The CDR3 is 14 amino acids. The CDR3 protein is CASGGTGINGELFF. In DNA form, the CDR3 reads TGCGCCAGCGGCGGGACAGGGATCAACGGGGAGCTGTTTTTT.

This clonotype has ten or more counts. The chain uses TRBV19 and TRBJ2-6; D remains unclear. Germline V gene lookup returns CDR1 LNHDA and CDR2 SQIVND (reference sequence). This CDR3 is 15 amino acids long. Trimming cost V 4 bases and J 0 bases, with 7 bases left between them. CDR3 DNA: TGTGCCAGTAGTAGCCAGGACTCTGGGGCCAACGTCCTGACTTTC. It encodes CASSSQDSGANVLTF.

V gene TRBV18 combines with J gene TRBJ2-5; D tentatively fits TRBD1 or TRBD2 (5 bases each). Germline values: CDR1 KGHSH, CDR2 LQKENI. The CDR3 runs to 14 residues. Trimming removed 0 bases from V and 5 bases from J, with 10 bases in between. CDR3 nucleotides: TGTGCCAGCTCACCACCGGGGGTTACGGAGACCCAGTACTTC. Its translation is CASSPPGVTETQYF.

This clonotype was seen ten or more times. Here the CDR3 reads CAISGLAGGSETQYF. The CDR3 region has the DNA TGTGCCATCAGTGGCCTAGCGGGAGGTTCAGAGACCCAGTACTTC. The chain joins TRBV10-3 to TRBJ2-5; 11 nucleotides align to TRBD2. V lost 4 bases to trimming and J lost 4 bases; unmatched junction nucleotides: 5. The CDR3 length is 15 residues. Germline V CDR1 and CDR2: ENHRY, SYGVKD.

This clonotype has ten or more counts. The genes are TRBV28 and TRBJ1-5; D call uncertain. Germline CDR1 and CDR2: MDHEN and SYDVKM. The V end was cut by 6 bases, the J end by 7 bases, with 10 bases between. This CDR3 comprises 12 residues. DNA for the CDR3: TGTGCCAGCAGCTTGCGGGAGCAGCCCCAGCATTTT. Translated: CASSLREQPQHF. Together with reference TRBV28 and TRBJ1-5, the CDR3 gives the full variable domain: DVKVTQSSRYLVKRTGEKVFLECVQDMDHENMFWYRQDPGLGLRLIYFSYDVKMKEKGDIPEGYSVSREKKERFSLILESASTNQTSMYLCASSLREQPQHFGDGTRLSIL.

This clonotype was picked up many times. The rearrangement links TRBV20-1 to TRBJ1-1; D ambiguous. The CDR3 extends over 15 amino acids. Trimming removed 4 bases at V and 0 bases at J, with 15 bases between. Germline V lookup: CDR1 DFQATT, CDR2 SNEGSKA (reference sequence). In DNA form, the CDR3 reads TGCAGTGCTACACCTCGGACGGGGATGAACACTGAAGCTTTCTTT. Encoded protein: CSATPRTGMNTEAFF.

This clonotype was seen repeatedly, ten times or more. This chain connects TRBV10-3 to TRBJ2-3, with 8 bases lining up with TRBD2. Trimming removed 10 bases from V and 4 bases from J; junction bases left unmatched: 10. Germline V gives CDR1 ENHRY, CDR2 SYGVKD. The CDR3 is 14 amino acids. CDR3 sequence: CATRPAGGSDTQYF. The CDR3 bases are TGTGCCACCCGGCCGGCGGGAGGATCAGATACGCAGTATTTT.

This clonotype occurred many times. The chain has TRBV28 and TRBJ2-7, with D possibly matching TRBD2 (6 bases). CDR1 and CDR2 (germline): MDHEN, SYDVKM. The CDR3 length is 11 residues. V was shortened by 8 bases and J by 4 bases, with 9 bases between the two germline ends. The CDR3 region has the DNA TGTGCCAGCGAGGCGGGGTACGAGCAGTACTTC. Translation: CASEAGYEQYF.

Many counts were recorded for this clonotype. The chain employs TRBV27 and TRBJ2-3, with 8 bases matching TRBD2. After removal of 5 bases from V and 1 base from J, the junction contained 11 bases not matched to a gene. This CDR3 has 17 residues. Germline loops: CDR1 MNHEY, CDR2 SMNVEV (reference sequence). CDR3 amino acids: CASSPSGRAGGTDTQYF. In DNA, the CDR3 is TGTGCCAGCAGTCCCTCCGGGAGGGCAGGGGGCACAGATACGCAGTATTTT.

This clonotype occurred many times. V is TRBV6-5 and J is TRBJ2-7; 7 positions agree with TRBD1. This CDR3 has 16 amino acids. In germline, CDR1 is MNHEY, CDR2 SVGAGI. J gave up 2 bases and V 2 bases, and 9 bases lay outside the gene matches. CDR3 bases: TGTGCCAGCAGTTACCGTAGTCGGGACAGCCCCTACGAGCAGTACTTC. Its protein product is CASSYRSRDSPYEQYF.

This clonotype has at least ten counts. A read error may account for a junction end that differs from germline. This chain's CDR3 is CASSLGTSYGQYF. The CDR3 DNA reads as TGTGCCAGCAGCTTGGGTACTAGTTACGGGCAGTACTTC. The chain employs TRBV7-2 and TRBJ2-7, with D maybe TRBD2 (5 bases). The CDR3 is 13 amino acids. CDR1 and CDR2 (germline): SGHTA, FQGNSA.

This clonotype was detected ten times or more. The rearrangement links TRBV5-1 to TRBJ2-3; 10 bases are shared with TRBD2. Germline V gene lookup returns CDR1 SGHRS and CDR2 YFSETQ. Germline trimming cut 6 bases from V and 4 bases from J; bases unmatched to any gene: 8. The CDR3 runs 15 residues. CDR3 bases: TGCGCCAGCACCCCTCTAGCGGGAGTTGCAGATACGCAGTATTTT. Its translation: CASTPLAGVADTQYF.

This clonotype was seen ten or more times. The chain combines TRBV18 with TRBJ1-5; D is ambiguous. CDR1 and CDR2 from the germline V gene are KGHSH and LQKENI. With 6 bases removed from V and 3 bases from J, the gap between germline ends came to 6 bases. This CDR3 is 12 amino acids long. The CDR3, as DNA: TGTGCCAGCTCGGACTTCAATCAGCCCCAGCATTTT. Its translation is CASSDFNQPQHF.

As for this clonotype: A much larger clone lies one base from this, so it may be a read error. The final CDR3 position lacks the conserved phenylalanine or tryptophan, pointing to a likely read error. The chain has TRBV29-1 and TRBJ2-1; D remains ambiguous. Germline V gene data show CDR1 as SQVTM and CDR2 as ANQGSEA. This CDR3 has 15 residues. V lost 6 bases, J lost 0 bases, and 15 bases lay in between. The CDR3 DNA is TGCAGCGTACAGACATCCCCAAGCTCCTACAATGAGCAGTTCTCC. As protein: CSVQTSPSSYNEQFS.

This clonotype has a handful of counts. The CDR3, as DNA: TGCGCCAGCAGCGCTTATACAGGGTGGAACACTGAAGCTTTCTTT. It encodes CASSAYTGWNTEAFF. This sequence joins TRBV5-1 and TRBJ1-1; a possible D gene is TRBD1 (6 bases). There are 15 residues in the CDR3. In germline, CDR1 is SGHRS, CDR2 YFSETQ. Trimming took 4 bases from V and 1 from J, leaving 14 bases between them.

This clonotype was found many times. The V call is TRBV10-3, the J call TRBJ1-1, with TRBD1 as a possible D gene (5 bases). This CDR3 contains 15 residues. V gave up 6 bases and J gave up 4 bases, with 18 bases separating them. CDR1 and CDR2 (germline): ENHRY, SYGVKD. CDR3 sequence: CAISEASRGVTEAFF. The CDR3 region has the DNA TGTGCCATCAGCGAAGCGTCTCGGGGGGTCACTGAAGCTTTCTTT.

Ten or more counts support this clonotype. The chain couples TRBV29-1 to TRBJ2-2, with D possibly being TRBD1 or TRBD2 (5 bases each). The CDR3 length is 16 residues. V was cut by 1 base and J by 3 bases, with 15 bases left in between. Germline V lookup: CDR1 SQVTM, CDR2 ANQGSEA. The CDR3 region has the DNA TGCAGCGTTGAAGTTCCCCCGGGGACCGACACCGGGGAGCTGTTTTTT. This sequence encodes CSVEVPPGTDTGELFF.

This clonotype was observed many times. CDR3 sequence reads: CASSSSGSGYEQYF. For the CDR3, the DNA is TGTGCCAGCAGCTCCAGCGGGAGTGGTTACGAGCAGTACTTC. The V and J genes are TRBV6-2 or TRBV6-3 and TRBJ2-7; 8 positions agree with TRBD2. J lost 4 bases, V lost 6 bases, and 8 bases had no gene match. Germline-derived CDR1 and CDR2 are MNHEY and SVGEGT. There are 14 residues in the CDR3.

The sample holds many counts of this clonotype. The genes are TRBV28 and TRBJ1-6; the D gene is possibly TRBD1 (6 bases). The CDR3 spans 13 residues. Trimming cost V 3 bases and J 14 bases, with 14 bases left between them. Germline CDR1 and CDR2: MDHEN and SYDVKM. This CDR3 reads CASSLTRGRTLHF. The CDR3, as DNA: TGTGCCAGCAGTTTGACCCGGGGGCGCACCCTCCACTTT.

The chain joins TRBV12-3 or TRBV12-4 to TRBJ1-5, with D unresolved. CDR3 length: 13 residues. Trimming removed 3 bases at V and 6 bases at J, with 9 bases between. CDR3 protein: CASSLGIGQPQHF. For the CDR3, the DNA is TGTGCCAGCAGTTTGGGGATAGGTCAGCCCCAGCATTTT.